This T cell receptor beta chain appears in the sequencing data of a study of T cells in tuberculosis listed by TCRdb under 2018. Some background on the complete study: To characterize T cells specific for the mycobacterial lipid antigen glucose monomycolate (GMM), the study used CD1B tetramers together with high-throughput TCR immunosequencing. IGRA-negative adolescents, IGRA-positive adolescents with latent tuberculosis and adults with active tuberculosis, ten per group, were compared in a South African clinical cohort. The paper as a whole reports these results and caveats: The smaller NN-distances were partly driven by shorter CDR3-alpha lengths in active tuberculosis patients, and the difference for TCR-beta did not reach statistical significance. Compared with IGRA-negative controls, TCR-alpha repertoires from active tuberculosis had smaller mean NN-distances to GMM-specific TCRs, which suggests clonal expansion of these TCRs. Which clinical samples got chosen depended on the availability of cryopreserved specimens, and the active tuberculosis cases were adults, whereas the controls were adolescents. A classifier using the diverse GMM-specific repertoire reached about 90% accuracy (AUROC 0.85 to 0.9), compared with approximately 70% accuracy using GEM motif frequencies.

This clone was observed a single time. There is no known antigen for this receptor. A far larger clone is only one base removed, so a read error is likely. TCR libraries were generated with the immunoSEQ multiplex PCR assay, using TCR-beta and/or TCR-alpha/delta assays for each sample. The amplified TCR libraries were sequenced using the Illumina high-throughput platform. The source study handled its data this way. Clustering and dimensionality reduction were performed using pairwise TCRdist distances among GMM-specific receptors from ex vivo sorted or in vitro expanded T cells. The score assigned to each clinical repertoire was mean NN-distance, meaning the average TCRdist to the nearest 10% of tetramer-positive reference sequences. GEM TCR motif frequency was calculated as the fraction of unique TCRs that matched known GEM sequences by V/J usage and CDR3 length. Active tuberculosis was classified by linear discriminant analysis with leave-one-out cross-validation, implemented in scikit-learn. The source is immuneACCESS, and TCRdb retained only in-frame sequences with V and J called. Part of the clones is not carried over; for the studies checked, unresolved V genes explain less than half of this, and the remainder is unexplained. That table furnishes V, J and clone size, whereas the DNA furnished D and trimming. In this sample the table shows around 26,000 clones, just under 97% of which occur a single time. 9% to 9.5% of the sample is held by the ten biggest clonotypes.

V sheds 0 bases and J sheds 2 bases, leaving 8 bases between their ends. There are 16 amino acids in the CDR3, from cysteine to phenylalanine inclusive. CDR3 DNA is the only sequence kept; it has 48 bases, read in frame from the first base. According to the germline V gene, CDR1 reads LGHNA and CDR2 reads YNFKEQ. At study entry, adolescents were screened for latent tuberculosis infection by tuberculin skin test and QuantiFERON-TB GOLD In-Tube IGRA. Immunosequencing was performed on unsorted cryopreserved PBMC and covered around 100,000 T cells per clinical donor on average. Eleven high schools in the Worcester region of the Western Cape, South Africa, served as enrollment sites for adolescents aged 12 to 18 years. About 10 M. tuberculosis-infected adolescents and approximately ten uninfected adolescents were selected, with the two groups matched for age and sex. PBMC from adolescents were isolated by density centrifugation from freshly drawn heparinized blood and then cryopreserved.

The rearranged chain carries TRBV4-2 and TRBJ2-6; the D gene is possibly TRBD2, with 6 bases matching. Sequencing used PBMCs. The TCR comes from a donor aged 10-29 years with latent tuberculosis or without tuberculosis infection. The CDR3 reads CASSQEPGAGANVLTF. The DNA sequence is TGTGCCAGCAGCCAAGAGCCGGGGGCTGGGGCCAACGTCCTGACTTTC.